The subject of this entry is one T cell receptor (beta chain). Its antigen is unknown. Described time point: blood 2 weeks post-SBRT. The treatment was: 15 Gy SBRT to primary tumor, nephrectomy 4 weeks later. The entry originates in a study of radiation and T cells in renal cell carcinoma. Study findings and constraints: No pretreatment tumor biopsies were available for baseline clonotypes.

This CDR3 contains 15 residues. V lost 2 bases and J 1 base, leaving 11 bases between the germline ends. Germline V gene lookup returns CDR1 SGHAT and CDR2 FQNNGV. Generated by immunoSEQ multiplex PCR, the TCRdb table keeps only in-frame clones and is missing some. The sample records tens of thousands of clones, roughly 79% being singletons. This TCR derives from a man aged 55-75 years with renal cell carcinoma. The sample consisted of blood, taken from a patient whose treatment included radiotherapy and nephrectomy. The chain links TRBV11-2 to TRBJ1-1; TRBD1 might be the D (5 bases). The CDR3: CASSLPGRKNTEAFF. As DNA, the CDR3 is TGTGCCAGCAGCTTACCGGGACGCAAGAACACTGAAGCTTTCTTT.